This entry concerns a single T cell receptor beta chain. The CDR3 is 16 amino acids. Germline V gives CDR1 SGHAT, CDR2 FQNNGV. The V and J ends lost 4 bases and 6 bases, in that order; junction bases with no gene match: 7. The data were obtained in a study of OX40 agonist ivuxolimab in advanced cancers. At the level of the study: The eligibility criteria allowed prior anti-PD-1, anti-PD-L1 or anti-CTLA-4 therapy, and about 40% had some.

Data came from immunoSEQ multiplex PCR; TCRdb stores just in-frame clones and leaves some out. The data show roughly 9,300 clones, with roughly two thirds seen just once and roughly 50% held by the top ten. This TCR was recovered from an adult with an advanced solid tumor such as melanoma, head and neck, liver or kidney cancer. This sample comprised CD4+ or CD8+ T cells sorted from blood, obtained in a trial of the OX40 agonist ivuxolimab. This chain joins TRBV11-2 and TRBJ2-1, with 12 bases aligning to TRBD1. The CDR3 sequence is CASSSWDRGPFNEQFF. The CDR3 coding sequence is TGTGCCAGCAGCTCCTGGGACAGGGGGCCATTCAATGAGCAGTTCTTC.